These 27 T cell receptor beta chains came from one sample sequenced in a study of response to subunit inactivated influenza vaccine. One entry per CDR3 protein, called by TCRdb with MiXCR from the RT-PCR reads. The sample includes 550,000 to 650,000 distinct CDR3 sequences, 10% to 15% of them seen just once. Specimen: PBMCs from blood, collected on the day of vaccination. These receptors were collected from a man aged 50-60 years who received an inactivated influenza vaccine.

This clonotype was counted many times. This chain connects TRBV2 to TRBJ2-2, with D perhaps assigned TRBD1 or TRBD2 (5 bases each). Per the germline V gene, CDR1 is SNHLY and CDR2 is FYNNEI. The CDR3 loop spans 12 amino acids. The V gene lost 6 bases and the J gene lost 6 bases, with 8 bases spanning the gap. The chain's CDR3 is CASRMGAGELFF. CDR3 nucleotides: TGTGCCAGCAGGATGGGGGCCGGGGAGCTGTTTTTT.

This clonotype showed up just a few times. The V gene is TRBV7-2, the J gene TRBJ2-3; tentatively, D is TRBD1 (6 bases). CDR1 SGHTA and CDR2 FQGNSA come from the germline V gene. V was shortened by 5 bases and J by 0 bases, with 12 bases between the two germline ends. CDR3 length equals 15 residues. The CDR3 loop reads CASSPPTGSTDTQYF. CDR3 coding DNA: TGTGCCAGCAGCCCCCCGACAGGAAGCACAGATACGCAGTATTTT.

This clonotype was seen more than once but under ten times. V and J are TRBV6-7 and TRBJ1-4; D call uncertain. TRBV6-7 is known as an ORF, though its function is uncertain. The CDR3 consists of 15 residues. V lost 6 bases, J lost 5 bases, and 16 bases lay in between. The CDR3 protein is CASRDTAEINEKLFF. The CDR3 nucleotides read TGTGCCAGCAGAGACACCGCTGAGATCAATGAAAAACTGTTTTTT.

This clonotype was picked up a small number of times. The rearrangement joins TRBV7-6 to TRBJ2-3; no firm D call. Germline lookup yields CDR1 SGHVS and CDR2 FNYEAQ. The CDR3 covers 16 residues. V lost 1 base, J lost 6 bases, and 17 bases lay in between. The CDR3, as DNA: TGTGCCAGCAGCTTAGTCATGGTGTCGCAAGGTGATACGCAGTATTTT. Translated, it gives CASSLVMVSQGDTQYF.

CDR3 protein: CASSSDTGLAGPYEQYF. The CDR3 bases are TGTGCCAGCAGTTCGGACACGGGACTAGCGGGACCTTACGAGCAGTACTTC. The rearrangement uses TRBV6-2 or TRBV6-3 and TRBJ2-7, with TRBD2 matching over 13 bases. The CDR3 runs to 17 residues. The V gene end was trimmed by 4 bases and the J gene end by 4 bases; junction bases not matched to a gene: 10. Germline V gene data show CDR1 as MNHEY and CDR2 as SVGEGT.

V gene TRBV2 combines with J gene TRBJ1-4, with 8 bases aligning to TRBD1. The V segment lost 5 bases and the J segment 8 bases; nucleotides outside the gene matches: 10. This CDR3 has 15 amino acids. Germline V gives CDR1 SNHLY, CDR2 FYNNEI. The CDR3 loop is CASSRQGPPAEKLFF. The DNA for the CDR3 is TGTGCCAGCAGTAGACAGGGGCCCCCGGCCGAAAAACTGTTTTTT.

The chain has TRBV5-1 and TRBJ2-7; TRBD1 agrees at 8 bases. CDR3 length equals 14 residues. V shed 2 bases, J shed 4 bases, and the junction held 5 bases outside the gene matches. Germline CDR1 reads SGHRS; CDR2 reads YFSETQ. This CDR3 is CASSLSTGAYEQYF. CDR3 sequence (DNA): TGCGCCAGCAGCTTATCGACAGGGGCTTACGAGCAGTACTTC.

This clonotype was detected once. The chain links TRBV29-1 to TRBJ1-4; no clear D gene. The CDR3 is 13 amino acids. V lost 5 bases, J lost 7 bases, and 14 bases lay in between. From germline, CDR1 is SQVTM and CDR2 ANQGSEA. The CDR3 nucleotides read TGCAGCGTTCGCGGGAGTATCGGTGAAAAACTGTTTTTT. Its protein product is CSVRGSIGEKLFF.

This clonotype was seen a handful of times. The chain's CDR3 is CSVVRGRGEQYF. CDR3 nucleotides: TGCAGCGTTGTGCGGGGGAGGGGCGAGCAGTACTTC. This chain uses TRBV29-1 with TRBJ2-7; 7 bases line up with TRBD2. The germline V gene has CDR1 SQVTM and CDR2 ANQGSEA. With 4 bases clipped from V and 6 bases from J, the junction kept 6 bases outside the gene matches. The CDR3 spans 12 residues.

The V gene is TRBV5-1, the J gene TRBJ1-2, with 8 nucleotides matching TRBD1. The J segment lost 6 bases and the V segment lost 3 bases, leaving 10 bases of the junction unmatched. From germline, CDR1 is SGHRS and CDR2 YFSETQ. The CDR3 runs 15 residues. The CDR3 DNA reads TGCGCCAGCAGCTCGTGGACAGGGTCGGTCGATGGCTACACCTTC. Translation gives CASSSWTGSVDGYTF.

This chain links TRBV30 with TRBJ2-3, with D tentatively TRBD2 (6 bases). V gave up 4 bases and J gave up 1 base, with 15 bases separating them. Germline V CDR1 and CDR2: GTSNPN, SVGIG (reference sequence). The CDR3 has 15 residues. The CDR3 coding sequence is TGTGCCTGGATGTTAGGGACTGAAGGCACAGATACGCAGTATTTT. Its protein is CAWMLGTEGTDTQYF.

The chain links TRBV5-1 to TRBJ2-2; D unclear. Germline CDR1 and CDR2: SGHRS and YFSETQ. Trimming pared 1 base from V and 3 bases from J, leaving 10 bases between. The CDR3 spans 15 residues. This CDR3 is CASSLSRGDTGELFF. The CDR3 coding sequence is TGCGCCAGCAGCTTGAGCCGCGGTGACACCGGGGAGCTGTTTTTT.

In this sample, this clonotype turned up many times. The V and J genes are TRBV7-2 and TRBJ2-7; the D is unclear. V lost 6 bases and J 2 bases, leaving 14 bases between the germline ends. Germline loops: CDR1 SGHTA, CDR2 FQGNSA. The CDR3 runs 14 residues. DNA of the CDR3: TGTGCCAGCAGTTCTCGGTTACCTCCCTACGAGCAGTACTTC. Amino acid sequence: CASSSRLPPYEQYF.

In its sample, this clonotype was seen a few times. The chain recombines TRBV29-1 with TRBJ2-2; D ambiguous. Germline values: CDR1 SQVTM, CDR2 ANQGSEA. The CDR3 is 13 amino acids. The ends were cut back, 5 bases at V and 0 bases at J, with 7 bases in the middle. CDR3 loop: CSVRQPNTGELFF. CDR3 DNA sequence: TGCAGCGTTCGACAACCGAACACCGGGGAGCTGTTTTTT.

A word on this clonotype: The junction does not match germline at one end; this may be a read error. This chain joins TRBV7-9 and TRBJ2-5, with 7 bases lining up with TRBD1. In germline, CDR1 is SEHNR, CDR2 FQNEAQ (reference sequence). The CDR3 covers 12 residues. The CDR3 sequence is CASSLEGQTHYF. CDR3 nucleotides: TGTGCCAGCAGCTTAGAGGGACAGACCCATTACTTC.

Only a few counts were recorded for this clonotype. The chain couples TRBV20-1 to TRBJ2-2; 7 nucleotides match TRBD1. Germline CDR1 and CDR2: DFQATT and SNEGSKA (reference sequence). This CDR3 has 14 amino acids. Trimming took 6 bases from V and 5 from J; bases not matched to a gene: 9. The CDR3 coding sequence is TGCAGTGCAAGGGGGCCCGGGTGGACCGGGGAGCTGTTTTTT. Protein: CSARGPGWTGELFF.

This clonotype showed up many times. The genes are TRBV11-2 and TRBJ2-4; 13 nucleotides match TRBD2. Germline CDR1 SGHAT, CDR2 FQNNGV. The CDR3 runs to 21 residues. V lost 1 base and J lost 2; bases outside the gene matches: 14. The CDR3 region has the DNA TGTGCCAGCAGCTTAGTCCCTGGACTAGCGGGGGCCCTTAGGCCCAAAAACATTCAGTACTTC. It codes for CASSLVPGLAGALRPKNIQYF. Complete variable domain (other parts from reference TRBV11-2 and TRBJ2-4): EAGVAQSPRYKIIEKRQSVAFWCNPISGHATLYWYQQILGQGPKLLIQFQNNGVVDDSQLPKDRFSAERLKGVDSTLKIQPAKLEDSAVYLCASSLVPGLAGALRPKNIQYFGAGTRLSVL.

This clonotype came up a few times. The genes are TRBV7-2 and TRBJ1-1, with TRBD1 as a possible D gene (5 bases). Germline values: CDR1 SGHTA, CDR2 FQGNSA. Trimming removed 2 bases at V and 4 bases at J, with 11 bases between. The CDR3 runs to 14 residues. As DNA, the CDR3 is TGTGCCAGCAGCTTATGGGGACTCGGCACTGAAGCTTTCTTT. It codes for CASSLWGLGTEAFF.

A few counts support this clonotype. CDR3 amino acids: CASSEAPTFAGGRIPNEQFF. The CDR3 DNA is TGTGCCAGCAGTGAAGCGCCAACATTTGCGGGGGGCCGAATACCCAATGAGCAGTTCTTC. The chain links TRBV2 to TRBJ2-1, with 8 bases aligning to TRBD2. Germline-derived CDR1 and CDR2 are SNHLY and FYNNEI. The V and J ends lost 0 bases and 6 bases, in that order; junction bases with no gene match: 19. The CDR3 length is 20 residues.

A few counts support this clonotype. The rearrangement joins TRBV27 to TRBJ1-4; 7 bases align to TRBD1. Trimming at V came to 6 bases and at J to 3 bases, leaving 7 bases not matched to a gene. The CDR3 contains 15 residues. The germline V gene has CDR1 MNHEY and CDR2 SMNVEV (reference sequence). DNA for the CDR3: TGTGCCAGCAGGGACGGGGACAGTCCTAATGAAAAACTGTTTTTT. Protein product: CASRDGDSPNEKLFF.

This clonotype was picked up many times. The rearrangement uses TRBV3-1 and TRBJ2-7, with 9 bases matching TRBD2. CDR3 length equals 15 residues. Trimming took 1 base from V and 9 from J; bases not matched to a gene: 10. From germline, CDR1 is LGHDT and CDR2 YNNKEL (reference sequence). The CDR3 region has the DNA TGTGCCAGCAGCCAAGGACTAGCGGCTCAAGGAGGGCAGTACTTC. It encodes CASSQGLAAQGGQYF.

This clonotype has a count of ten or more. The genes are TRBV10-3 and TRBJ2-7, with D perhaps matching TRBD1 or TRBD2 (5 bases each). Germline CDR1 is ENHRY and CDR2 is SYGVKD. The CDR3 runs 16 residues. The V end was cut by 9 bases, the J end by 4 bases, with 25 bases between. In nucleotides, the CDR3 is TGTGCCATAAGAAAGACATCCGGGACCCAAGAGTACGAGCAGTACTTC. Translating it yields CAIRKTSGTQEYEQYF.

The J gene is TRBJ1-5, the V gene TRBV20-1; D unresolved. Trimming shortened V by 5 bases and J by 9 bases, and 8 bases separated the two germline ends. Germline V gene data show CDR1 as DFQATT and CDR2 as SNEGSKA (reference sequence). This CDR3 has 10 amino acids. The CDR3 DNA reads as TGCAGTGCTGAAAGGCCGCCCCAGCATTTT. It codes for CSAERPPQHF.

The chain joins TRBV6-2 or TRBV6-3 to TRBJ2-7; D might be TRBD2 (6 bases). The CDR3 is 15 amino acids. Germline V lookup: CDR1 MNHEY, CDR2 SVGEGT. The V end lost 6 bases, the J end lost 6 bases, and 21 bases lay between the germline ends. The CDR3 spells CASSPWDSRRGEQYF. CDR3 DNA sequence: TGTGCCAGCAGCCCCTGGGACTCACGTCGCGGCGAGCAGTACTTC.

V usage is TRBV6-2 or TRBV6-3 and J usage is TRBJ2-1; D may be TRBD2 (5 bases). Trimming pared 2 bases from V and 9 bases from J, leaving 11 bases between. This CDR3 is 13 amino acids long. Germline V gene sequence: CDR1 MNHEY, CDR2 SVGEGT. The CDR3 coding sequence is TGTGCCAGCAGTTACCTAGCTTCTGGTGAGCAGTTCTTC. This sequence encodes CASSYLASGEQFF.

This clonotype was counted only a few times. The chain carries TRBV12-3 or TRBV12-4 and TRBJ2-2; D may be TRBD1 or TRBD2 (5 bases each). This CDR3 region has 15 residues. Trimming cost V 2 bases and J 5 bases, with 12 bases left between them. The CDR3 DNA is TGTGCCAGCAGTTTAATTCTTGGGGGTACCGGGGAGCTGTTTTTT. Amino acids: CASSLILGGTGELFF.

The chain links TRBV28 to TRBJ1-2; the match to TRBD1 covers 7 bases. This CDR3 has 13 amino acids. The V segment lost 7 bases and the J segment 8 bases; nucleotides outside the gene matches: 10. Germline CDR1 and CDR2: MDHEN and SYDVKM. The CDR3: CASTLAGGNGYTF. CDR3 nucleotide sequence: TGTGCCAGCACCCTTGCAGGGGGGAACGGCTACACCTTC.